Only one count was recorded for the clone carrying this T cell receptor (beta chain). Original handling: Nucleated cell counts were estimated from reference gene primer amplification. This table comes from immunoSEQ multiplex PCR, and its TCRdb copy is limited to in-frame clones, with some not included. That table supplies the V and J calls and clone size; D and trimming were determined from the DNA. The repertoire holds about 15,000 clones, with approximately 85% as singletons. The data are from a study of blood T cell repertoires in COVID-19. At the level of the study: From the United States, Italy and Spain came samples of acute and convalescent COVID-19. Sample material is recorded as cDNA or gDNA derived from T cells, B-cell-depleted T cells, or PBMCs.

Trimming removed 2 bases from V and 4 bases from J, with 8 bases in between. This CDR3 has 13 amino acids. Germline CDR1 is MNHNS and CDR2 is SASEGT. The sequencing input was peripheral blood. The clonotype comes from a man in his 70s in a cohort sampled during active COVID-19. The chain has TRBV6-1 and TRBJ1-1; no reliable D call. CDR3 nucleotide sequence: TGTGCCAGCAGTGAAATTGGGAGCACTGAAGCTTTCTTT. Translating it yields CASSEIGSTEAFF.